Sequencing of this T cell receptor (beta chain) was carried out in a study of blood T cell repertoires in COVID-19. Study summary: COVID-19 samples, acute and convalescent, were from the United States, Italy and Spain. Nucleic acid was either cDNA or gDNA, and it came from T cells, B-cell-depleted T cells, or PBMCs.

Per the study methods: For nucleated cells, counts were estimated from reference gene primer amplification. Measured with immunoSEQ multiplex PCR; TCRdb has only the in-frame clones, and not every one. That table furnishes V, J and clone size, whereas the DNA furnished D and trimming. The sample lists around 200,000 clones; approximately 87% were seen once. This TCR was recovered from a man in his 70s with active or convalescent COVID-19. The material sequenced was peripheral blood.

In DNA, the CDR3 is TGTGCCAGCAGCCAAGGGGGGGTAGCGAACACCGGGGAGCTGTTTTTT. This translates into CASSQGGVANTGELFF. The chain recombines TRBV3-1 (or the pseudogene TRBV3-2) with TRBJ2-2; D possibly corresponds to TRBD2 (6 bases). V lost 1 base and J 0 bases, leaving 9 bases between the germline ends. The CDR3 is 16 amino acids. Germline V gene data show CDR1 as LGHDT and CDR2 as YNNKEL (reference sequence).